The next 15 T cell receptor beta chains were all read from a single sample in a study of blood T cell repertoires in COVID-19. The data were produced by immunoSEQ multiplex PCR, yet TCRdb's version contains in-frame clones alone and is incomplete. This sample has approximately 29,000 clones, with more than 70% found just once. The sequencing input was peripheral blood. Receptors originate from a human donor with active COVID-19. The donor label of this sample is uncertain.

The chain links TRBV3-1 (or the pseudogene TRBV3-2) to TRBJ1-4; 10 bases match TRBD1. Germline V gene sequence: CDR1 LGHDT, CDR2 YNNKEL (reference sequence). Trimming cost V 1 base and J 0 bases; bases outside gene matches: 11. The CDR3 consists of 20 residues. The CDR3 reads CASSQGTGTGVFATNEKLFF. In DNA, the CDR3 is TGTGCCAGCAGCCAAGGAACCGGGACAGGGGTGTTCGCAACTAATGAAAAACTGTTTTTT.

This rearrangement joins TRBV6-1 to TRBJ1-2; a possible D gene is TRBD1 (5 bases). Germline CDR1 reads MNHNS; CDR2 reads SASEGT. Deletions cut 3 bases from V and 9 bases from J, with 14 bases between. The CDR3 spans 13 residues. The CDR3 reads CASSEASDSSYTF. CDR3 coding DNA: TGTGCCAGCAGTGAGGCATCCGACAGCAGCTACACCTTC.

The chain carries TRBV18 and TRBJ2-5, with D maybe TRBD2 (6 bases). The CDR3 totals 13 residues. Germline CDR1 KGHSH, CDR2 LQKENI. Deletions cut 7 bases from V and 1 base from J, with 10 bases between. The CDR3 loop is CASWAGRQETQYF. CDR3 DNA: TGTGCCAGCTGGGCGGGGCGCCAAGAGACCCAGTACTTC.

The V call is TRBV6-5, the J call TRBJ2-7; possible D gene TRBD2, 6 bases. The CDR3 sequence is 12 residues long. Germline CDR1 MNHEY, CDR2 SVGAGI. V was cut by 2 bases and J by 4 bases, with 6 bases left in between. As DNA, the CDR3 is TGTGCCAGCAGTTACGCGGGATACGAGCAGTACTTC. It translates to CASSYAGYEQYF.

As DNA, the CDR3 is TGTGCCAGCAGTCCATCCTATGCGGGGGGAGATAAGTATGGCTACACCTTC. Its protein is CASSPSYAGGDKYGYTF. The V and J genes are TRBV27 and TRBJ1-2, with D maybe TRBD1 (5 bases). CDR1 is MNHEY and CDR2 is SMNVEV in the germline V gene (reference sequence). The V end was cut by 5 bases, the J end by 5 bases, with 24 bases between. The CDR3 extends over 17 amino acids.

The chain uses TRBV6-6 and TRBJ1-5; D is undetermined. This CDR3 region has 12 residues. The V gene's germline CDR1 is MNHNY and CDR2 SVGAGI (reference sequence). V lost 7 bases to trimming and J lost 4 bases, with 8 bases between them. The CDR3, as DNA: TGTGCCAGCAACGGGAGGAATCAGCCCCAGCATTTT. It translates to CASNGRNQPQHF.

V and J are TRBV24-1 and TRBJ2-7, with a possible D match to TRBD2 (6 bases). V was clipped by 9 bases and J by 2 bases, with 16 bases between them. Germline V gene lookup returns CDR1 KGHDR and CDR2 SFDVKD. This CDR3 contains 14 residues. CDR3 sequence (DNA): TGTGCCACCCCCCGTGAAAGGAGGGCCTACGAGCAGTACTTC. Protein product: CATPRERRAYEQYF.

This sequence joins TRBV2 and TRBJ2-2; 9 nucleotides align to TRBD2. CDR1 is SNHLY and CDR2 is FYNNEI in the germline V gene. The CDR3 consists of 17 residues. V was clipped by 4 bases and J by 3 bases; unmatched bases: 9. CDR3 sequence: CASSVLARGGDTGELFF. In nucleotides, the CDR3 is TGTGCCAGCAGTGTACTTGCGCGGGGGGGCGACACCGGGGAGCTGTTTTTT.

V usage is TRBV3-1 (or the pseudogene TRBV3-2) and J usage is TRBJ2-3, with TRBD1 as a possible D gene (5 bases). Trimming took off 3 bases at V and 4 bases at J, with 11 bases between the two ends. CDR3 size: 14 residues. Germline V gives CDR1 LGHDT, CDR2 YNNKEL (reference sequence). DNA for the CDR3: TGTGCCAGCAGCCAGCAGGGTAAGGCAGATACGCAGTATTTT. Translated, it gives CASSQQGKADTQYF.

The chain links TRBV18 to TRBJ1-2; 9 bases align to TRBD1. The CDR3 sequence is 13 residues long. The trim removed 6 bases at V and 6 bases at J, leaving 5 bases unmatched. In germline, CDR1 is KGHSH, CDR2 LQKENI. CDR3 in amino acids: CASSSGQGNGYTF. Here the CDR3 DNA reads TGTGCCAGCTCGTCAGGACAGGGGAATGGCTACACCTTC.

This chain links TRBV11-2 with TRBJ2-2; D remains unclear. The V end was cut by 4 bases, the J end by 3 bases, with 12 bases between. CDR1 is SGHAT and CDR2 is FQNNGV in the germline V gene. The CDR3 is 15 residues long. CDR3 sequence: CASSYLPQDTGELFF. The CDR3, as DNA: TGTGCCAGCAGCTATCTACCCCAGGACACCGGGGAGCTGTTTTTT.

The chain combines TRBV6-5 with TRBJ1-2, with a possible D match to TRBD1 (5 bases). This CDR3 is built from 14 residues. Trimming pared 7 bases from V and 3 bases from J, leaving 15 bases between. CDR1 is MNHEY and CDR2 is SVGAGI in the germline V gene. The CDR3 DNA reads as TGTGCCAGCACTTTAGCACAGGCCCACTATGGCTACACCTTC. Translation: CASTLAQAHYGYTF.

This clone has a handful of counts. The chain uses TRBV7-8 and TRBJ1-5; D remains ambiguous. Germline V gene lookup returns CDR1 SGHVS and CDR2 FQNEAQ. Trimming cost V 0 bases and J 3 bases, with 9 bases left between them. The CDR3 is 15 amino acids. The CDR3 is CASSLAYGSNQPQHF. The CDR3 DNA is TGTGCCAGCAGCTTAGCCTACGGGTCCAATCAGCCCCAGCATTTT.

V usage is TRBV9 and J usage is TRBJ2-1; D not certain. Germline V CDR1 and CDR2: SGDLS, YYNGEE. The CDR3 extends over 16 amino acids. V lost 4 bases and J lost 2, with 16 bases in between. CDR3 region: CASSTALVTPYNEQFF. The CDR3 bases are TGTGCCAGCAGCACCGCCTTAGTTACCCCCTACAATGAGCAGTTCTTC. Together with reference TRBV9 and TRBJ2-1, the CDR3 gives the full variable domain: DSGVTQTPKHLITATGQRVTLRCSPRSGDLSVYWYQQSLDQGLQFLIQYYNGEERAKGNILERFSAQQFPDLHSELNLSSLELGDSALYFCASSTALVTPYNEQFFGPGTRLTVL.

The chain joins TRBV15 to TRBJ1-5, with D unclear. CDR1 and CDR2 (germline): LNHNV, YYDKDF (reference sequence). The CDR3 runs 17 residues. V lost 4 bases to trimming and J lost 6 bases, with 22 bases between them. The CDR3: CATSIGSFTRVGQPQHF. In DNA form, the CDR3 reads TGTGCCACCAGCATCGGATCCTTTACACGGGTTGGTCAGCCCCAGCATTTT.